This TCR beta chain comes out of a study of metastatic and nonmetastatic thyroid tumors. Study information: Across peripheral blood and tumor or nodule tissue samples taken from malignant and benign thyroid patients, the repertoires were compared with one another.

This clone was counted many times. Under the authors' procedure: Differences in CDR3 between clinicopathological groups were drawn on to build a classifier intended to discriminate distant-metastatic papillary thyroid cancer patients. TCRdb re-clonotyped the PCR reads through MiXCR. The V and J calls here are based on TCRdb, not the publication. The table has 15,000 to 20,000 clones, about 35% seen once; the top ten hold roughly 11%. Nobody among the patients had been given any treatment before thyroid surgery. What was sequenced was tumor tissue. The sequence was obtained from a male donor with papillary thyroid cancer or a benign thyroid nodule (not recorded which). Some clones in this sample may be carry-over from other donors' samples.

CDR3: CASSLHPLRSGGLSTGELFF. For the CDR3, the DNA is TGTGCCAGCAGTTTACACCCCCTTAGGAGCGGGGGGCTAAGCACCGGGGAGCTGTTTTTT. V is TRBV12-3 or TRBV12-4 and J is TRBJ2-2, with 9 bases lining up with TRBD2. After removal of 2 bases from V and 4 bases from J, the junction contained 17 bases not matched to a gene. The CDR3 spans 20 residues.